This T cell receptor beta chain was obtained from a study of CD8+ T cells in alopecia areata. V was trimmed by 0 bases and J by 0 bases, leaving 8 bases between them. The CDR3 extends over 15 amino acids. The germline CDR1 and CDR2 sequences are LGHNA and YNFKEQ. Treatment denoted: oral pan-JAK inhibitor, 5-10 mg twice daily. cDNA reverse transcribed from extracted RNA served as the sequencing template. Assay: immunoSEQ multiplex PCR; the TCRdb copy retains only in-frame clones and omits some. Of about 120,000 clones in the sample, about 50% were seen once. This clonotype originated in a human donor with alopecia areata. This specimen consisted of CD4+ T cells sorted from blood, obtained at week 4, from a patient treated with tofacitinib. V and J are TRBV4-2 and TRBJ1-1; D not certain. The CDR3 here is CASSQDSTVNTEAFF. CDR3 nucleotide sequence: TGTGCCAGCAGCCAAGATAGTACGGTGAACACTGAAGCTTTCTTT.